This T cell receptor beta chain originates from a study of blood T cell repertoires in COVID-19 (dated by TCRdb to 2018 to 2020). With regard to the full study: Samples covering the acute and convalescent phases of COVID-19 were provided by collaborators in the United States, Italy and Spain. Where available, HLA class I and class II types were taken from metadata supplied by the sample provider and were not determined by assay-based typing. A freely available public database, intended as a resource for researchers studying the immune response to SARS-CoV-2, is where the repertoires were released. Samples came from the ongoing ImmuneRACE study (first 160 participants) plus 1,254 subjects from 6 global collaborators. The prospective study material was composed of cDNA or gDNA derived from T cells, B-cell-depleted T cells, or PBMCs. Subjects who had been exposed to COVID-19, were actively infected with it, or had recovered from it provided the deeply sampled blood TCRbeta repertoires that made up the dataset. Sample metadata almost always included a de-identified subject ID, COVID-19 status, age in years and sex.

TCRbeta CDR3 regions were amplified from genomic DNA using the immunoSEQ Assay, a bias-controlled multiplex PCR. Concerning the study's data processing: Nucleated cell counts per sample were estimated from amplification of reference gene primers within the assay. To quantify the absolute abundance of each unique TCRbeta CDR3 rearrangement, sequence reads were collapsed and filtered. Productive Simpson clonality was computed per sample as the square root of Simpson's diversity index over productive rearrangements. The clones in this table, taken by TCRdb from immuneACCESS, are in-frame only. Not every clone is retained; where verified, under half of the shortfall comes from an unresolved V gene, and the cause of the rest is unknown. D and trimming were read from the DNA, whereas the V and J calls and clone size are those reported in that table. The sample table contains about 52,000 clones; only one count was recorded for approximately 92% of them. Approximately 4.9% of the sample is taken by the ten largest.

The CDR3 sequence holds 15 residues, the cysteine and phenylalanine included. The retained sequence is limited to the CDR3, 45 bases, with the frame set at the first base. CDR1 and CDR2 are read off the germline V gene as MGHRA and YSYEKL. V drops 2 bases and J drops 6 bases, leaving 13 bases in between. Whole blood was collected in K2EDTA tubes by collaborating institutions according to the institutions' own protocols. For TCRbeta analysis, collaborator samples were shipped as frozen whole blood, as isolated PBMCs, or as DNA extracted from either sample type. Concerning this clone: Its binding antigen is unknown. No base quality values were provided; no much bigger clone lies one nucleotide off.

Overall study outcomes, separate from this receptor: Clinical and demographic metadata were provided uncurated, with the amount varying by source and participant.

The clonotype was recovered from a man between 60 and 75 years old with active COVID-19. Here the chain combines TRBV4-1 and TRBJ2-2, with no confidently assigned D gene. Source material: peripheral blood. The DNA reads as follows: TGCGCCAGCAGCCAACGGCCTGAGGTGGCCGGGGAGCTGTTTTTT. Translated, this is CASSQRPEVAGELFF.